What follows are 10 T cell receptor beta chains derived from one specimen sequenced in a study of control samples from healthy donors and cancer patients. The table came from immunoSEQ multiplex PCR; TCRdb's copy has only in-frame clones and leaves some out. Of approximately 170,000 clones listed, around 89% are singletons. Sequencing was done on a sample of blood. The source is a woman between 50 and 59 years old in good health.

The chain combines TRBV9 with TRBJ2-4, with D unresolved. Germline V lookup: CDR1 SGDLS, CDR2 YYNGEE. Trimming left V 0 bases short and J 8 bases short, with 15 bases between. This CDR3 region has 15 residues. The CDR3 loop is CASSVGGQVPDIQYF. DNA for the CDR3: TGTGCCAGCAGCGTAGGTGGGCAGGTCCCAGACATTCAGTACTTC.

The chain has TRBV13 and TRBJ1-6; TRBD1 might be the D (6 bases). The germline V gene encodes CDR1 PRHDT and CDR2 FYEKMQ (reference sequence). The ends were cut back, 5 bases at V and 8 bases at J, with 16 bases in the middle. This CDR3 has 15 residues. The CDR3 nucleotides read TGTGCCAGCAGCCGGAATTCAGGGGCTGATTCACCCCTCCACTTT. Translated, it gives CASSRNSGADSPLHF. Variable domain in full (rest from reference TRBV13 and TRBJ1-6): AAGVIQSPRHLIKEKRETATLKCYPIPRHDTVYWYQQGPGQDPQFLISFYEKMQSDKGSIPDRFSAQQFSDYHSELNMSSLELGDSALYFCASSRNSGADSPLHFGNGTRLTVT.

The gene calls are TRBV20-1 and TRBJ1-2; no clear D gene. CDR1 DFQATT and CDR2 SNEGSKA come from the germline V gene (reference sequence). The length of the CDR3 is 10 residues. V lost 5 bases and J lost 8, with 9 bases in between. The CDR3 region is CSAESEGYTF. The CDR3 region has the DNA TGCAGTGCTGAGTCTGAAGGCTACACCTTC.

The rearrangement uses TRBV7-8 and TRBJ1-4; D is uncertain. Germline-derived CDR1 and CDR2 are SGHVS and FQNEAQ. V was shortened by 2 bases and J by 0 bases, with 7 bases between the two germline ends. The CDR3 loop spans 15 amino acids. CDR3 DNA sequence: TGTGCCAGCAGCTTACTGCCTGCAACTAATGAAAAACTGTTTTTT. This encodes CASSLLPATNEKLFF.

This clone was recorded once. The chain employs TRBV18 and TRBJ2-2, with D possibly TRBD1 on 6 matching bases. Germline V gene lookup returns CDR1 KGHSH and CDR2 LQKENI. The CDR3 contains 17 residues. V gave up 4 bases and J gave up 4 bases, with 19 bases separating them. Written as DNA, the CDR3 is TGTGCCAGCTCACGGGGATCGGCCCAAGGGGGCACCGGGGAGCTGTTTTTT. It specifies CASSRGSAQGGTGELFF.

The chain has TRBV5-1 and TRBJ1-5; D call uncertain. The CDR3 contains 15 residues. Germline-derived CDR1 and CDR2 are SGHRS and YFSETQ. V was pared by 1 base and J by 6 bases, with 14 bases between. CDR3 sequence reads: CASSLTGNEGQPQHF. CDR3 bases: TGCGCCAGCAGCTTGACCGGGAACGAGGGTCAGCCCCAGCATTTT.

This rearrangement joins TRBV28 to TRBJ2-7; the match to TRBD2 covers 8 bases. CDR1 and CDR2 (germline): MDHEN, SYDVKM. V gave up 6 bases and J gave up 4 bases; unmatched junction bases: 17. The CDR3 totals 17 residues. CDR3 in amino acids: CASSPMGGGRRGYEQYF. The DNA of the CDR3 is TGTGCCAGCAGCCCCATGGGGGGCGGGAGGAGAGGGTACGAGCAGTACTTC.

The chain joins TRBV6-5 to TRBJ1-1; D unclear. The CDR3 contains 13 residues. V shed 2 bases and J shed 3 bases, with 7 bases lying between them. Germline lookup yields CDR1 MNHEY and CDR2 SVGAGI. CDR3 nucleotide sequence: TGTGCCAGCAGTTACAACCTGCACACTGAAGCTTTCTTT. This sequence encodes CASSYNLHTEAFF.

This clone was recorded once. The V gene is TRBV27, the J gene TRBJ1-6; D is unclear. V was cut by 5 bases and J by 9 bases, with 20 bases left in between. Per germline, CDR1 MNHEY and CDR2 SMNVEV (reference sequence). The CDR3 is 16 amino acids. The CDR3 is CASSGRGPDGGSPLHF. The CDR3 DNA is TGTGCCAGCAGTGGAAGAGGTCCCGATGGTGGTTCACCCCTCCACTTT.

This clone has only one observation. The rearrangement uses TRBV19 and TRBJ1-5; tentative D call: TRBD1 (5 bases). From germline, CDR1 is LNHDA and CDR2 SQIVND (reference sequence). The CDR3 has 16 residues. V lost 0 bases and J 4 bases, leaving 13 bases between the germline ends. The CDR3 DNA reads TGTGCCAGTAGTATAGATCGGTCCCAGGGTAATCAGCCCCAGCATTTT. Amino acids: CASSIDRSQGNQPQHF.